This T cell receptor beta chain is from a study of T cell responses to AZD1222 COVID-19 vaccine. Measured with immunoSEQ multiplex PCR; TCRdb has only the in-frame clones, and not every one. The sample yields 65,000 to 95,000 clones, about 90% seen once. With V trimmed by 1 base and J by 5 bases, 3 bases remained unmatched. Per germline, CDR1 SEHNR and CDR2 FQNEAQ (reference sequence). The CDR3 consists of 14 residues. The rearrangement uses TRBV7-9 and TRBJ2-5; 8 bases line up with TRBD1. The sequencing used peripheral blood, collected on day 0 of MenACWY control vaccination. This clonotype was sampled from an adult in good health. The CDR3 loop reads CASSLGTGWETQYF. DNA of the CDR3: TGTGCCAGCAGCTTAGGGACAGGGTGGGAGACCCAGTACTTC.